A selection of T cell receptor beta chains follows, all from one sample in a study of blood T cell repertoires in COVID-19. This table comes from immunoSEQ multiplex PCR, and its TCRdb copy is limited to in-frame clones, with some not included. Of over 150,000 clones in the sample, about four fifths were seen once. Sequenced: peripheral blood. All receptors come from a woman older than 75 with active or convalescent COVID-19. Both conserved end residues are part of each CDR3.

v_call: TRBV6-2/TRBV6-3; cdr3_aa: CASSYPSGTQIIYGYTF
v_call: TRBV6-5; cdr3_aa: CASSSGKNTEAFF
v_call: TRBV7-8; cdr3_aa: CASSLAGGGVYSTDTQYF
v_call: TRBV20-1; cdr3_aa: CSASGGGETQYF
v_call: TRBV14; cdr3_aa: CASSQNWGGSYEQYF
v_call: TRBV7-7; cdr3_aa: CASSSGLAGGNNEQFF
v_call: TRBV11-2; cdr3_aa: CASSLGGRGTGELFF
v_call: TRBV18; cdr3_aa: CASSPVLNTEAFF
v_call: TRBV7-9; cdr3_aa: CASSLVSGFYEQFF
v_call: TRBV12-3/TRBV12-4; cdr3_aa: CASSLGSEQPQHF
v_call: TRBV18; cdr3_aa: CASSPPGVPEAFF
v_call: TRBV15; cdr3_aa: CATGPRADTQYF
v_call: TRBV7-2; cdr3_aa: CASSLARGYEQYF
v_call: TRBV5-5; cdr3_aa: CASSLGLAESYEQYF
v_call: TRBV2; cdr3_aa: CASSDLPEKLFF
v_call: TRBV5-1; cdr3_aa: CASSLGPGQGNQPQHF
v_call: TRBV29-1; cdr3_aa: CSVQRGNTEAFF
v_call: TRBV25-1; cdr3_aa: CASSERGNYGYTF
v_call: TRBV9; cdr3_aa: CASSLGDDTEAFF
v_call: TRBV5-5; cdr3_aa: CASSFLWEAGNTIYF
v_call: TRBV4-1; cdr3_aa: CASRRIPQGGTGELFF
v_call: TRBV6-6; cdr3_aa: CASSYPEGSEKLFF
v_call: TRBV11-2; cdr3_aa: CASSLGLARYNEQFF
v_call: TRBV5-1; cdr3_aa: CASGRTGGNEQFF
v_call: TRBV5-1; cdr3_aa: CASSLGAGKETQYF
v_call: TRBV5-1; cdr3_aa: CASSPSWTGASPLHF
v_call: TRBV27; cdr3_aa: CASSVREGLYEQYF
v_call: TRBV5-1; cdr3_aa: CASGLQGSQETQYF
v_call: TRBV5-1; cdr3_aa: CASSGDSVSSGNTIYF